The rows below give T cell receptor beta chains drawn from one sample of a study of cytomegalovirus exposure and HLA in healthy donors. The method was immunoSEQ multiplex PCR; TCRdb's version includes in-frame clones alone and lacks a portion of them. This repertoire shows approximately 170,000 clones, more than 60% found once; its top ten account for over 2.5%. The sample comprised PBMCs. Receptors were obtained from a female donor in good health and CMV-seronegative. Both conserved end residues are part of each CDR3. D genes are given only for firm matches. Size tells how often a clone was seen (once, few, many) or the class of an expanded clone, and some rows leave it out.

V: TRBV28; J: TRBJ1-2; size: NA; D: TRBD1; DNA: TGTGCCAGCAGTTTATCCGGACAGGCCGGTAACTATGGCTACACCTTC; CDR3: CASSLSGQAGNYGYTF
V: TRBV4-2; J: TRBJ2-7; size: NA; D: NA; DNA: TGTGCCAGCAGCTTTTCCCTCCAGGGAACCTACGAGCAGTACTTC; CDR3: CASSFSLQGTYEQYF
V: TRBV2; J: TRBJ1-1; size: NA; D: NA; DNA: TGTGCCAGCAGTGGGAGGGGGAACACTGAAGCTTTCTTT; CDR3: CASSGRGNTEAFF
V: TRBV30; J: TRBJ2-5; size: NA; D: NA; DNA: TGTGCCTGGAGTGTCGGGATCTTGGAGACCCAGTACTTC; CDR3: CAWSVGILETQYF
V: TRBV28; J: TRBJ1-1; size: NA; D: NA; DNA: TGTGCCAGCAGTCCAACCTCGGGGGTTACTGAAGCTTTCTTT; CDR3: CASSPTSGVTEAFF
V: TRBV7-8; J: TRBJ1-1; size: few; D: NA; DNA: TGTGCCAGCAGACCTACAGTGAACACTGAAGCTTTCTTT; CDR3: CASRPTVNTEAFF
V: TRBV10-1; J: TRBJ2-5; size: NA; D: NA; DNA: TGCGCCAGCAACCCGGACAGTCGTGAATCTCAAGAGACCCAGTACTTC; CDR3: CASNPDSRESQETQYF
V: TRBV20-1; J: TRBJ2-3; size: NA; D: NA; DNA: TGCAGTGCTAATCAGGGTGACACGCAGTATTTT; CDR3: CSANQGDTQYF
V: TRBV5-4; J: TRBJ1-1; size: NA; D: NA; DNA: TGTGCCAGCAGCTTACGGGGAGGGACTGAAGCTTTCTTT; CDR3: CASSLRGGTEAFF
V: TRBV15; J: TRBJ1-6; size: NA; D: NA; DNA: TGTGCCACCAGCAGAGGGGGGGATGAGAATTCACCCCTCCACTTT; CDR3: CATSRGGDENSPLHF
V: TRBV28; J: TRBJ2-5; size: NA; D: NA; DNA: TGTGCCAGCAGTTTTCGACTAAGCGCCCTCCAAGAGACCCAGTACTTC; CDR3: CASSFRLSALQETQYF
V: TRBV30; J: TRBJ2-5; size: NA; D: TRBD2; DNA: TGTGCCTGGAGGTTCAGCGGGAGTGAGACCCAGTACTTC; CDR3: CAWRFSGSETQYF
V: TRBV21-1; J: TRBJ2-1; size: NA; D: NA; DNA: TGTGCCAGCAGCAAAAGGATTCCGACTAGCGGGGGGGAAAATGAGCAGTTCTTC; CDR3: CASSKRIPTSGGENEQFF
V: TRBV28; J: TRBJ1-3; size: NA; D: NA; DNA: TGTGCCAGCACGCGGGTTAGCTCTGGAAACACCATATATTTT; CDR3: CASTRVSSGNTIYF
V: TRBV2; J: TRBJ2-3; size: NA; D: TRBD2; DNA: TGTGCCAGCACGCTGCGGGGGTATAATACGCAGTATTTT; CDR3: CASTLRGYNTQYF
V: TRBV11-2; J: TRBJ2-5; size: NA; D: TRBD2; DNA: TGTGCCAGCAGTCGCGGGACTAGCGGGGGGGCGGTTTCTAGAGAGACCCAGTACTTC; CDR3: CASSRGTSGGAVSRETQYF
V: TRBV27; J: TRBJ2-4; size: NA; D: NA; DNA: TGTGCCAGCAGTTTGCGTCAGGGAATAGCCAAAAACATTCAGTACTTC; CDR3: CASSLRQGIAKNIQYF
V: TRBV11-2; J: TRBJ2-7; size: NA; D: TRBD2; DNA: TGTGCCAGCAGCTTAGGGGGGACTAGCGGGGTTTCCTACGAGCAGTACTTC; CDR3: CASSLGGTSGVSYEQYF
V: TRBV4-1; J: TRBJ2-2; size: few; D: NA; DNA: TGCGCCAGCAGCCAAGATGCCCCGGGTGAGAACACCGGGGAGCTGTTTTTT; CDR3: CASSQDAPGENTGELFF
V: TRBV6-5; J: TRBJ2-7; size: NA; D: NA; DNA: TGTGCCAGCAGGAGGACTAACGAGCAGTACTTC; CDR3: CASRRTNEQYF
V: TRBV6-5; J: TRBJ2-3; size: NA; D: NA; DNA: TGTGCCAGCAGTCCTATAGCGGCGAGCACAGATACGCAGTATTTT; CDR3: CASSPIAASTDTQYF
V: TRBV14; J: TRBJ1-2; size: NA; D: NA; DNA: TGTGCCAGCAGCCAAGATCTGGGGAGGGGCGGCTACACCTTC; CDR3: CASSQDLGRGGYTF
V: TRBV1; J: TRBJ2-6; size: NA; D: NA; DNA: TGCACCAGCAGCCAAGATAGACTAGCGGGGGGGCCCTCCTCCAGGTCTGGGGCCAACGTCCTGACTTTC; CDR3: CTSSQDRLAGGPSSRSGANVLTF
V: TRBV13; J: TRBJ2-1; size: NA; D: TRBD2; DNA: TGTGCCAGCAGCTTGGGCGCGGGAGGGTACAATGAGCAGTTCTTC; CDR3: CASSLGAGGYNEQFF
V: TRBV9; J: TRBJ1-1; size: NA; D: NA; DNA: TGTGCCAGCAGCGATCTGTGGAGCACTGAAGCTTTCTTT; CDR3: CASSDLWSTEAFF
V: TRBV11-2; J: TRBJ1-1; size: NA; D: TRBD1; DNA: TGTGCCAGCAGCCCGCAACCGGGACAGGGGTTCATGAACACTGAAGCTTTCTTT; CDR3: CASSPQPGQGFMNTEAFF
V: TRBV7-2; J: TRBJ1-3; size: NA; D: NA; DNA: TGTGCCAGCAGCTTAGTAGCAGGGCAGGGAAACACCATATATTTT; CDR3: CASSLVAGQGNTIYF
V: TRBV6-5; J: TRBJ1-2; size: few; D: NA; DNA: TGTGCCAGCAAATCCCCGGGGATCTACGGCTACACCTTC; CDR3: CASKSPGIYGYTF
V: TRBV6-5; J: TRBJ2-5; size: NA; D: TRBD1; DNA: TGTGCCAGCAGCAACAGGGGGCTTCGAGAGACCCAGTACTTC; CDR3: CASSNRGLRETQYF
V: TRBV14; J: TRBJ2-7; size: NA; D: NA; DNA: TGTGCCAGCAGTCAGTCCTACGAGCAGTACTTC; CDR3: CASSQSYEQYF
V: TRBV13; J: TRBJ1-2; size: NA; D: NA; DNA: TGTGCCAGCAGCTTAGACAGGACCACCGGCTACACCTTC; CDR3: CASSLDRTTGYTF
V: TRBV7-6; J: TRBJ1-1; size: NA; D: NA; DNA: TGTGCCAGCAGCCCGCGGACAGTCGCAAACACTGAAGCTTTCTTT; CDR3: CASSPRTVANTEAFF
V: TRBV6-5; J: TRBJ2-3; size: NA; D: NA; DNA: TGTGCCAGCTCCCGCGGCACAGATACGCAGTATTTT; CDR3: CASSRGTDTQYF
V: TRBV4-1; J: TRBJ1-2; size: NA; D: TRBD1; DNA: TGCGCCAGCAGCCATACGACAGGGGAGAACTATGGCTACACCTTC; CDR3: CASSHTTGENYGYTF
V: TRBV16; J: TRBJ2-7; size: NA; D: NA; DNA: TGTGCCAGCAGCCAAGGTCGGCAGGGTATAAGCGAGCAGTACTTC; CDR3: CASSQGRQGISEQYF
V: TRBV18; J: TRBJ2-7; size: NA; D: NA; DNA: TGTGCCAGCTCACCGCAGGGGATGCCCTACGAGCAGTACTTC; CDR3: CASSPQGMPYEQYF
V: TRBV9; J: TRBJ1-3; size: NA; D: TRBD1; DNA: TGTGCCAGCAGCGGAACCCGGACAGGGTCTGGAAACACCATATATTTT; CDR3: CASSGTRTGSGNTIYF
V: TRBV18; J: TRBJ1-6; size: NA; D: NA; DNA: TGTGCCAGCTCACTCGACAGTGGTAATTCACCCCTCCACTTT; CDR3: CASSLDSGNSPLHF
V: TRBV27; J: TRBJ2-7; size: NA; D: NA; DNA: TGTGCCAGCAGTTTCGGTACCGGCGAGCAGTACTTC; CDR3: CASSFGTGEQYF
V: TRBV7-3; J: TRBJ2-2; size: NA; D: NA; DNA: TGTGCCAGCAGCTTCGGACAAGGCTGGGGCACCGGGGAGCTGTTTTTT; CDR3: CASSFGQGWGTGELFF
V: TRBV11-2; J: TRBJ2-7; size: NA; D: TRBD1; DNA: TGTGCCAGCAGCCCTAGGACAGGGGGCCCCGAGCAGTACTTC; CDR3: CASSPRTGGPEQYF
V: TRBV27; J: TRBJ2-7; size: once; D: NA; DNA: TGTGCCAGCAGTTTATATGGTCGGGGAGCCTACGAGCAGTACTTC; CDR3: CASSLYGRGAYEQYF
V: TRBV19; J: TRBJ1-1; size: NA; D: NA; DNA: TGTGCCAGTAGTATGGACTCGGGAAGTAACCCTGAAGCTTTCTTT; CDR3: CASSMDSGSNPEAFF
V: TRBV28; J: TRBJ1-3; size: NA; D: NA; DNA: TGTGCCAGCAGTTTCAAAAACACCATATATTTT; CDR3: CASSFKNTIYF
V: TRBV19; J: TRBJ2-4; size: NA; D: TRBD1; DNA: TGTGCCAGTAGTATCGGGACAGGCCGGGGTAAAAACATTCAGTACTTC; CDR3: CASSIGTGRGKNIQYF
V: TRBV7-7; J: TRBJ2-2; size: NA; D: NA; DNA: TGTGCTAGCAGCCCGGGAGCGGCCTCGAACACCGGGGAGCTGTTTTTT; CDR3: CASSPGAASNTGELFF
V: TRBV14; J: TRBJ1-4; size: NA; D: TRBD1; DNA: TGTGCCAGCAGCCAAGATCTCCCGGGACAGGGAGGAACTAATGAAAAACTGTTTTTT; CDR3: CASSQDLPGQGGTNEKLFF
V: TRBV4-3; J: TRBJ2-7; size: once; D: NA; DNA: TGCGCCAGCAGCCAAGCCCCGGGGGTTCCCTACGAGCAGTACTTC; CDR3: CASSQAPGVPYEQYF
V: TRBV9; J: TRBJ2-2; size: NA; D: TRBD2; DNA: TGTGCCAGCAGCGCGCCGGGACTAGCGGGGGGCACGAACACCGGGGAGCTGTTTTTT; CDR3: CASSAPGLAGGTNTGELFF
V: TRBV7-3; J: TRBJ2-3; size: NA; D: TRBD2; DNA: TGTGCCAGCAGCTCGGGACTAGCGGGAACTGCCGTGGATACGCAGTATTTT; CDR3: CASSSGLAGTAVDTQYF
V: TRBV5-6; J: TRBJ1-1; size: few; D: NA; DNA: TGTGCCAGCAGCTTGTTCGGTAGGGGCCGCACTGAAGCTTTCTTT; CDR3: CASSLFGRGRTEAFF
V: TRBV19; J: TRBJ2-3; size: NA; D: TRBD1; DNA: TGTGCCAGTAGGGCCGACAGGGGGGTGCCAGATACGCAGTATTTT; CDR3: CASRADRGVPDTQYF
V: TRBV6-6; J: TRBJ1-1; size: NA; D: NA; DNA: TGTGCCAGCAGTTACTCGACGGGTAACACTGAAGCTTTCTTT; CDR3: CASSYSTGNTEAFF